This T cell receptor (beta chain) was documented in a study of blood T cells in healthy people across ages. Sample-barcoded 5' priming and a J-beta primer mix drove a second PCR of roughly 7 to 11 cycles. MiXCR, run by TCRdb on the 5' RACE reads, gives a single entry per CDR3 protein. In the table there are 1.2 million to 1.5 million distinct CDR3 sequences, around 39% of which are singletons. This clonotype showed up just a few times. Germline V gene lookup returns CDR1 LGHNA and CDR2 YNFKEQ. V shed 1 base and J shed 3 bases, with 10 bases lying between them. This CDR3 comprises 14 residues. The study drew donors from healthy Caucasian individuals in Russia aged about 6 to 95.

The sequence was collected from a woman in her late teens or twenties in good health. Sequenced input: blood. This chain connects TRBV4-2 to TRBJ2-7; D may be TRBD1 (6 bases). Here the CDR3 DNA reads TGTGCCAGCAGCCAAGGGTTACAGGGCTACGAGCAGTACTTC. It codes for CASSQGLQGYEQYF.